This is a list of T cell receptor beta chains from one sample in a study of OX40 agonist ivuxolimab in advanced cancers. Assay: immunoSEQ multiplex PCR; the TCRdb copy retains only in-frame clones and omits some. The sample includes tens of thousands of clones, 80% to 90% seen only once; the top ten take approximately 20%. The material sequenced was CD4+ or CD8+ T cells sorted from blood, taken in a trial of the OX40 agonist ivuxolimab. The receptor source for this set is an adult with an advanced solid tumor such as melanoma, head and neck, liver or kidney cancer. CDR3s include the opening cysteine and the closing phenylalanine or tryptophan. A D gene is named only where the DNA matches it firmly. Expanded clones are given a class, and other clones once, few, many or no size at all.

V	size	J	D	CDR3	DNA
TRBV5-5	.	TRBJ2-3	.	CASSLEPTDTQYF	TGTGCCAGCAGCTTGGAACCCACAGATACGCAGTATTTT
TRBV5-1	.	TRBJ2-4	.	CASSDDSGGTIAKNIQYF	TGCGCCAGCAGCGATGATTCAGGGGGGACCATAGCCAAAAACATTCAGTACTTC
TRBV7-9	.	TRBJ2-3	.	CASSFSMYSSTDTQYF	TGTGCCAGCAGCTTTTCTATGTACTCTAGCACAGATACGCAGTATTTT
TRBV29-1	.	TRBJ2-7	.	CSAISGDNYEQYF	TGCAGCGCGATTTCGGGGGACAACTACGAGCAGTACTTC
TRBV28	.	TRBJ2-1	TRBD1	CASSFSLQGDIDEQFF	TGTGCCAGCAGTTTTAGTCTCCAGGGGGACATCGATGAGCAGTTCTTC
TRBV14	.	TRBJ1-1	.	CASSQYISRVSTEAFF	TGTGCCAGCAGCCAATACATCAGTAGGGTTTCGACTGAAGCTTTCTTT
TRBV28	.	TRBJ2-2	.	CASSSLPEGITTGELFF	TGTGCCAGCAGTTCCCTCCCCGAGGGGATCACGACCGGGGAGCTGTTTTTT
TRBV7-3	.	TRBJ2-7	.	CASSARTVLSYEQYF	TGTGCCAGCAGCGCGAGGACAGTCCTTTCCTACGAGCAGTACTTC
TRBV9	.	TRBJ2-3	.	CASSVEGGATDTQYF	TGTGCCAGCAGCGTAGAGGGCGGGGCCACAGATACGCAGTATTTT
TRBV27	.	TRBJ2-1	TRBD1	CASGDRGNEQFF	TGTGCCTCCGGGGACAGGGGTAATGAGCAGTTCTTC
TRBV5-1	.	TRBJ2-7	.	CASSFSVAGGGYEQYF	TGCGCCAGCAGCTTCTCGGTAGCCGGTGGAGGATACGAGCAGTACTTC
TRBV4-1	once	TRBJ1-1	.	CASRFEPPNTEAFF	TGCGCCAGCAGGTTCGAGCCTCCGAACACTGAAGCTTTCTTT
TRBV28	.	TRBJ1-2	.	CASSSAANYGYTF	TGTGCCAGCAGTTCGGCAGCTAACTATGGCTACACCTTC
TRBV11-1	.	TRBJ1-2	.	CASSLPQRGGYTF	TGTGCCAGCAGCCTACCACAACGGGGTGGCTACACCTTC
TRBV7-8	.	TRBJ1-4	.	CASSRLHDLATNEKLFF	TGTGCCAGCAGCCGCCTTCACGACTTGGCAACTAATGAAAAACTGTTTTTT
TRBV5-4	.	TRBJ1-1	.	CASSPDSTEAFF	TGTGCCAGCAGCCCGGACAGCACTGAAGCTTTCTTT